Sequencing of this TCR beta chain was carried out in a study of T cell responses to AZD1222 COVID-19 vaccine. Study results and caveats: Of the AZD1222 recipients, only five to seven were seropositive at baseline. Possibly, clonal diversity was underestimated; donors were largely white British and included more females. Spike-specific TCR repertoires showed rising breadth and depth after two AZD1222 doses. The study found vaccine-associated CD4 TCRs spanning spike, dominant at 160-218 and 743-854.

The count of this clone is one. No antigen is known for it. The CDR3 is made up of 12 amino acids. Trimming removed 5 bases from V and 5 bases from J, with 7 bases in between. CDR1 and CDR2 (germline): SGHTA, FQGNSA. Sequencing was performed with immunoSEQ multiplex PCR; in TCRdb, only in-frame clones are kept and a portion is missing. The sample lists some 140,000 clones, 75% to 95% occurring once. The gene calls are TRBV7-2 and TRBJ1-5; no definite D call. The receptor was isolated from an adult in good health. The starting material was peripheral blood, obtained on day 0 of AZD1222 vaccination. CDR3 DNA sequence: TGTGCCAGCAGCCCAGGTTATCAGCCCCAGCATTTT. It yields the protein CASSPGYQPQHF.